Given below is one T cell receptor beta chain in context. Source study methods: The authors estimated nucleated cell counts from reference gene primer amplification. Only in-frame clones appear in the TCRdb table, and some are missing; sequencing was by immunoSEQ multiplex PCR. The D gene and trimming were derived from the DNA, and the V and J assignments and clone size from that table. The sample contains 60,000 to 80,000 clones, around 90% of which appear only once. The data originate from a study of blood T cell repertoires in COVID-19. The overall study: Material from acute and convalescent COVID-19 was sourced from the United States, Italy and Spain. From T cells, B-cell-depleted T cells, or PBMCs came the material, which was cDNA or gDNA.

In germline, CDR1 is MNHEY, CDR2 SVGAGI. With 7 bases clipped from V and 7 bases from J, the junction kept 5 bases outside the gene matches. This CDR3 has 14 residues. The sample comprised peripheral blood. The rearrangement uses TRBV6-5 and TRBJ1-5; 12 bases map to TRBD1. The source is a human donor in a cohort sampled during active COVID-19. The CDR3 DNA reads TGTGCCAGCACGGGACAGGGGGCTTCCCAGCCCCAGCATTTT. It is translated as CASTGQGASQPQHF.